This passage covers 5 T cell receptor beta chains from one sample sequenced in a study of blood T cells in healthy people across ages. Then a second PCR, running about 6 to 12 cycles, was carried out with a sample-barcoded 5' primer and a J-beta primer mix. TCRdb re-called the 5' RACE reads through MiXCR, storing one row per CDR3 protein. Of about 1.8 million distinct CDR3 sequences in the sample, approximately 50% were seen once. Sample: blood. Receptors were obtained from a woman between 40 and 55 years old in good health.

In this sample, this clonotype turned up a few times. The chain links TRBV19 to TRBJ1-5; 8 bases match TRBD1. The V segment lost 10 bases and the J segment 7 bases; nucleotides outside the gene matches: 9. Germline V lookup: CDR1 LNHDA, CDR2 SQIVND (reference sequence). This CDR3 spans 13 amino acids. The DNA of the CDR3 is TGTGCCACCCACAGGGGGTTAGGGCAGCCCCAGCATTTT. It encodes CATHRGLGQPQHF.

About this clonotype: Germline is not matched at one junction end, which may reflect a read error. CDR3 residues: CASSVGTSGVTDAQYF. The DNA for the CDR3 is TGTGCCAGCAGCGTAGGGACTAGCGGGGTCACAGATGCGCAGTATTTT. The gene calls are TRBV9 and TRBJ2-3, with 12 nucleotides matching TRBD2. The CDR3 runs 16 residues. Germline V CDR1 and CDR2: SGDLS, YYNGEE.

This clonotype was detected only a few times. CDR3 nucleotides: TGTGCCAGCAGCCGGGGCGCGGGGAACTATGGCTACACCTTC. It codes for CASSRGAGNYGYTF. The rearrangement uses TRBV3-1 and TRBJ1-2; possibly TRBD1 for D (5 bases). Trimming cost V 4 bases and J 2 bases, with 11 bases left between them. CDR1 and CDR2 from the germline V gene are LGHDT and YNNKEL (reference sequence). The CDR3 covers 14 residues.

This clonotype was picked up many times. The junction departs from germline at one end; a sequencing error may be responsible. The chain recombines TRBV5-1 with TRBJ2-7; 9 bases line up with TRBD1. The CDR3 consists of 16 residues. Germline V gene sequence: CDR1 SGHRS, CDR2 YFSETQ. This CDR3 is CASSLAAGTGSYEQYF. In nucleotides, the CDR3 is TGTGCCAGCAGCTTAGCTGCCGGGACAGGGTCCTACGAGCAGTACTTC.

The rearrangement uses TRBV29-1 and TRBJ2-5; 8 bases are a match to TRBD1. Germline CDR1 reads SQVTM; CDR2 reads ANQGSEA. Trimming at V came to 5 bases and at J to 2 bases, leaving 4 bases not matched to a gene. CDR3 length equals 13 residues. The CDR3 DNA sequence: TGCAGCGTTTCCACAGGGGGTCAAGAGACCCAGTACTTC. It is translated as CSVSTGGQETQYF.